This T cell receptor beta chain was documented in a study of cytomegalovirus exposure and HLA in healthy donors. The PCR employed 60 Vbeta primers together with 13 Jbeta primers. Some clones are missing from TCRdb's copy, which holds only in-frame ones; the method was immunoSEQ multiplex PCR. The sample consists of roughly 180,000 clones, roughly 80% of them appearing once. CDR3 size: 15 residues. CDR1 MDHEN and CDR2 SYDVKM come from the germline V gene. V was pared by 5 bases and J by 12 bases, with 15 bases of the junction left unmatched. Broader study findings: In a later analysis, TCR beta V- and J-gene trimming showed a link to a missense DCLRE1C variant. As a later analysis revealed, the rate of TCR association differed by HLA locus, with DRB1 most and HLA-C fewest. In a later analysis, HLA-associated TCR beta chains were more clonally expanded than equally common others.

With regard to this clone: Its target is not known.

The source material was PBMCs. The sequence derives from a male donor in good health and CMV-seronegative. The chain couples TRBV28 to TRBJ1-4; 7 bases line up with TRBD1. The CDR3: CASSLPTGSGVELFF. The CDR3 bases are TGTGCCAGCAGTCTACCGACAGGGTCGGGGGTGGAACTGTTTTTT.